Each of the 9 T cell receptor beta chains below was sequenced from the same sample in a study of blood T cell repertoires in COVID-19. Sequenced by immunoSEQ multiplex PCR; TCRdb stores in-frame clones only, minus some. The sample includes approximately 110,000 clones, more than 80% of them seen just once. Input material: peripheral blood. The receptor set was obtained from a woman in her seventies with acute or convalescent COVID-19.

The chain combines TRBV29-1 with TRBJ1-5, with D uncertain. Trimming left V 4 bases short and J 3 bases short, with 7 bases between. The CDR3 consists of 12 residues. CDR1 and CDR2 (germline): SQVTM, ANQGSEA. CDR3 DNA: TGCAGCGTTGGCATAGCCAATCAGCCCCAGCATTTT. Its translation: CSVGIANQPQHF.

This rearrangement joins TRBV3-1 (or the pseudogene TRBV3-2) to TRBJ1-1; D is possibly TRBD1 (5 bases). The germline V gene has CDR1 LGHDT and CDR2 YNNKEL (reference sequence). The ends were cut back, 7 bases at V and 1 base at J, with 16 bases in the middle. There are 15 residues in the CDR3. The CDR3 reads CASNQGGVENTEAFF. The CDR3 DNA reads TGTGCCAGCAATCAAGGAGGGGTGGAGAACACTGAAGCTTTCTTT.

The chain joins TRBV2 to TRBJ2-1, with a weak D call TRBD1 (5 bases). Germline assignment: CDR1 SNHLY and CDR2 FYNNEI. The CDR3 totals 15 residues. Trimming shortened V by 4 bases and J by 3 bases, and 13 bases separated the two germline ends. The CDR3, as DNA: TGTGCCAGCAGTGCCCGGACAAGTTTCTACAATGAGCAGTTCTTC. Its protein is CASSARTSFYNEQFF.

This chain links TRBV7-2 with TRBJ2-1, with 9 nucleotides matching TRBD2. This CDR3 spans 17 amino acids. The germline V gene encodes CDR1 SGHTA and CDR2 FQGNSA. Trimming removed 0 bases from V and 0 bases from J; junction bases left unmatched: 3. The CDR3 region has the DNA TGTGCCAGCAGCTTAGCTAGCGGGGGCCACTCCTACAATGAGCAGTTCTTC. This gives the protein CASSLASGGHSYNEQFF. The full variable domain, completed using reference TRBV7-2 and TRBJ2-1, is GAGVSQSPSNKVTEKGKDVELRCDPISGHTALYWYRQSLGQGLEFLIYFQGNSAPDKSGLPSDRFSAERTGGSVSTLTIQRTQQEDSAVYLCASSLASGGHSYNEQFFGPGTRLTVL.

The rearrangement uses TRBV11-2 and TRBJ2-7; TRBD2 is a possible D gene (7 bases). Germline loops: CDR1 SGHAT, CDR2 FQNNGV. The CDR3 runs to 15 residues. Trimming shortened V by 4 bases and J by 0 bases, and 13 bases separated the two germline ends. DNA of the CDR3: TGTGCCAGCAGCTCCGAGGGGGAGGGCTCCTACGAGCAGTACTTC. Amino acids: CASSSEGEGSYEQYF.

This chain links TRBV7-3 with TRBJ1-1; possibly TRBD1 for D (5 bases). Trimming stripped 1 base from V and 5 bases from J, with 11 bases between. Germline V gene sequence: CDR1 SGHTA, CDR2 FQGTGA. CDR3 length equals 14 residues. The chain's CDR3 is CASSLSRAGTEAFF. The CDR3 nucleotides are TGTGCCAGCAGCTTAAGTCGGGCAGGGACTGAAGCTTTCTTT.

The V call is TRBV27, the J call TRBJ1-2; 7 nucleotides align to TRBD1. Germline loops: CDR1 MNHEY, CDR2 SMNVEV (reference sequence). The junction had 2 bases not matched to a gene; V was cut back by 5 bases and J by 2 bases. There are 13 residues in the CDR3. The CDR3 sequence: CASSPTGNYGYTF. The DNA of the CDR3 is TGTGCCAGCAGTCCGACAGGGAACTATGGCTACACCTTC.

DNA for the CDR3: TGTGCCAGCAGCCCGCGGGGAGGGCGGGGGGTCACAGATACGCAGTATTTT. It encodes CASSPRGGRGVTDTQYF. The chain employs TRBV7-6 and TRBJ2-3; 8 positions match TRBD2. The trim removed 5 bases at V and 2 bases at J, leaving 12 bases unmatched. This CDR3 region has 17 residues. Germline V gene data show CDR1 as SGHVS and CDR2 as FNYEAQ.

There are a few counts of this clone. The CDR3 spells CASSLGTSGTGYTF. As DNA, the CDR3 is TGTGCCAGCAGTCTAGGGACAAGCGGGACGGGCTACACCTTC. The chain joins TRBV27 to TRBJ1-2; D is perhaps TRBD1 (6 bases). V was cut by 5 bases and J by 8 bases, with 18 bases left in between. The CDR3 covers 14 residues. Germline assignment: CDR1 MNHEY and CDR2 SMNVEV (reference sequence).